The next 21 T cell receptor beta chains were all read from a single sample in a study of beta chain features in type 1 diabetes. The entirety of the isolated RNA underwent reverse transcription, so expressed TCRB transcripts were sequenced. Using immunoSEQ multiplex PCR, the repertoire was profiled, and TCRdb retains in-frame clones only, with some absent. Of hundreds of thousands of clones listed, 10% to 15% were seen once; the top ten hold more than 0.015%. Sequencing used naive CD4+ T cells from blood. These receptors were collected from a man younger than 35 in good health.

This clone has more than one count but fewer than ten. Written as DNA, the CDR3 is TGTGCCAGCAGTCCTAGCGGGAGCTACAATGAGCAGTTCTTC. Amino acids: CASSPSGSYNEQFF. The chain joins TRBV28 to TRBJ2-1; TRBD2 matches 10 bases. Germline loops: CDR1 MDHEN, CDR2 SYDVKM. Germline trimming cut 5 bases from V and 3 bases from J; bases unmatched to any gene: 1. The CDR3 length is 14 residues.

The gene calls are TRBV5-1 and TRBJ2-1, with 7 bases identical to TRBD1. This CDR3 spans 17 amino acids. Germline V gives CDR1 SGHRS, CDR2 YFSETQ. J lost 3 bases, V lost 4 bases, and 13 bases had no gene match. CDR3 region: CASSPPGQRPVYNEQFF. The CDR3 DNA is TGCGCCAGCAGCCCGCCGGGACAGCGACCCGTCTACAATGAGCAGTTCTTC. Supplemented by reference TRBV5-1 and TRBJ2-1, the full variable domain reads KAGVTQTPRYLIKTRGQQVTLSCSPISGHRSVSWYQQTPGQGLQFLFEYFSETQRNKGNFPGRFSGRQFSNSRSEMNVSTLELGDSALYLCASSPPGQRPVYNEQFFGPGTRLTVL.

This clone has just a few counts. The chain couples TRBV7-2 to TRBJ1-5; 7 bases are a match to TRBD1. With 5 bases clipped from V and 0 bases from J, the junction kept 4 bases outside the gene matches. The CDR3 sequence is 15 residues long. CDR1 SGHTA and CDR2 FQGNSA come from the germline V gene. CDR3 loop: CASSTTGTSNQPQHF. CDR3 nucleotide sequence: TGTGCCAGCAGCACGACAGGGACTAGCAATCAGCCCCAGCATTTT.

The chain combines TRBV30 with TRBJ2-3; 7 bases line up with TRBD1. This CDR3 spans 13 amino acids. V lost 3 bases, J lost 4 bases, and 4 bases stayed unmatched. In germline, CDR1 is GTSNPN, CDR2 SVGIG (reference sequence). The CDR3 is CAWRRQGADTQYF. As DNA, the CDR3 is TGTGCCTGGAGGAGACAGGGTGCAGATACGCAGTATTTT. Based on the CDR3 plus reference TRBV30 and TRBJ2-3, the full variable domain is SQTIHQWPATLVQPVGSPLSLECTVEGTSNPNLYWYRQAAGRGLQLLFYSVGIGQISSEVPQNLSASRPQDRQFILSSKKLLLSDSGFYLCAWRRQGADTQYFGPGTRLTVL.

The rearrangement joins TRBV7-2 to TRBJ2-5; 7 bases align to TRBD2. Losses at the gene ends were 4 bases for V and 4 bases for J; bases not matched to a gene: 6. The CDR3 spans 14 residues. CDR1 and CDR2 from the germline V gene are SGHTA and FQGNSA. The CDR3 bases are TGTGCCAGCAGCTCGAGCGGGGCCCTAGAGACCCAGTACTTC. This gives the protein CASSSSGALETQYF. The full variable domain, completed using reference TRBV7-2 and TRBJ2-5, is GAGVSQSPSNKVTEKGKDVELRCDPISGHTALYWYRQSLGQGLEFLIYFQGNSAPDKSGLPSDRFSAERTGGSVSTLTIQRTQQEDSAVYLCASSSSGALETQYFGPGTRLLVL.

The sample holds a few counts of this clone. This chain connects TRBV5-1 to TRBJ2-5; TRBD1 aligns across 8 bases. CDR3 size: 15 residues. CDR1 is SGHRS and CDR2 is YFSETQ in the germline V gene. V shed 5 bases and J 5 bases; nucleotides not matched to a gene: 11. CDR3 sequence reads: CASRATGTGLETQYF. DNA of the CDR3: TGCGCCAGCAGGGCCACCGGGACAGGCCTCGAGACCCAGTACTTC.

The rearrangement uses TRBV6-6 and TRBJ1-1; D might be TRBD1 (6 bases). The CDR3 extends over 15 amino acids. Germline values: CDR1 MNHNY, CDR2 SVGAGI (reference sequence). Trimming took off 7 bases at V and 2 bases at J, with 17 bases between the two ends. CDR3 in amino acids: CASIRAGQFNTEAFF. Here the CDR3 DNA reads TGTGCCAGCATTAGAGCTGGACAGTTTAACACTGAAGCTTTCTTT.

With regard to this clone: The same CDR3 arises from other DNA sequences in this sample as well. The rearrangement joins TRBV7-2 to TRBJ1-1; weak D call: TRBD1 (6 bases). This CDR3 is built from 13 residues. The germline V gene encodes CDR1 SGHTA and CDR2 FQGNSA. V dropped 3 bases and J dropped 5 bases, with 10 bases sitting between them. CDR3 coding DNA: TGTGCCAGCAGCTTCGGGAGGGGGACTGAAGCTTTCTTT. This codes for CASSFGRGTEAFF.

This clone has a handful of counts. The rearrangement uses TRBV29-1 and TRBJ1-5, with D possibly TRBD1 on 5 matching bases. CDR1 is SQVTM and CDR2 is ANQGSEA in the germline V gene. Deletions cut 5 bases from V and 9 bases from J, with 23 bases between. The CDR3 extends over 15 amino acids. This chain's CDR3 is CSVSAGTDDSGPQHF. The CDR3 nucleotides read TGCAGCGTTTCGGCGGGGACGGATGATTCTGGGCCCCAGCATTTT. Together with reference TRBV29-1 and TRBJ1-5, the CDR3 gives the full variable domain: SAVISQKPSRDICQRGTSLTIQCQVDSQVTMMFWYRQQPGQSLTLIATANQGSEATYESGFVIDKFPISRPNLTFSTLTVSNMSPEDSSIYLCSVSAGTDDSGPQHFGDGTRLSIL.

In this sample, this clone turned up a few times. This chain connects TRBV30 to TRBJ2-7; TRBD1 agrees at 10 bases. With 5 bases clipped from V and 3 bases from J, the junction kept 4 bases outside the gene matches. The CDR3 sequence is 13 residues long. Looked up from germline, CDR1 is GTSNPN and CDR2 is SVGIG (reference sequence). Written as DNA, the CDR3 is TGTGCCTGGGTGACAGGGGGCGGCTACGAGCAGTACTTC. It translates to CAWVTGGGYEQYF.

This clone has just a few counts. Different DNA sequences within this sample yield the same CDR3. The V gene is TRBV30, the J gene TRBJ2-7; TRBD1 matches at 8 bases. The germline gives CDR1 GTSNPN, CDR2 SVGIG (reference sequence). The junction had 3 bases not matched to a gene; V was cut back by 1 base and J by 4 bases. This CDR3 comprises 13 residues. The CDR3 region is CAWSADRGYEQYF. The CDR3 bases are TGTGCCTGGAGTGCAGACAGGGGATACGAGCAGTACTTC. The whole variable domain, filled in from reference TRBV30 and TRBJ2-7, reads SQTIHQWPATLVQPVGSPLSLECTVEGTSNPNLYWYRQAAGRGLQLLFYSVGIGQISSEVPQNLSASRPQDRQFILSSKKLLLSDSGFYLCAWSADRGYEQYFGPGTRLTVT.

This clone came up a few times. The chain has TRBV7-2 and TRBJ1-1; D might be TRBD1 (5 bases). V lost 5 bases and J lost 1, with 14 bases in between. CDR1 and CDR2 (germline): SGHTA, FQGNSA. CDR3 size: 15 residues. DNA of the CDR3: TGTGCCAGCAGCCCTCACGGGGGGGGGAACACTGAAGCTTTCTTT. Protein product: CASSPHGGGNTEAFF.

CDR3 sequence: CASSQDTGIIEKLFF. The CDR3 DNA is TGCGCCAGCAGCCAAGATACAGGGATCATTGAAAAACTGTTTTTT. The genes are TRBV4-3 and TRBJ1-4, with D possibly TRBD1 on 6 matching bases. Germline assignment: CDR1 LGHNA and CDR2 YSLEER. The CDR3 length is 15 residues. The germline V and J ends were trimmed by 0 bases and 7 bases, with 12 bases remaining between them.

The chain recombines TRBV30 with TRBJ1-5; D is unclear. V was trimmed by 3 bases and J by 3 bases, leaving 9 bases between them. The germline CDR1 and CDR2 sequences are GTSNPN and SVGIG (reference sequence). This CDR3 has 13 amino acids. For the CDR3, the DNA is TGTGCCTGGAGGGAGACGGACAATCAGCCCCAGCATTTT. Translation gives CAWRETDNQPQHF.

The CDR3 protein is CASRHTGTYEQYF. In DNA, the CDR3 is TGCGCCAGCAGACATACAGGCACCTACGAGCAGTACTTC. The rearrangement links TRBV5-1 to TRBJ2-7; D may be TRBD1 (5 bases). Germline CDR1 is SGHRS and CDR2 is YFSETQ. CDR3 length: 13 amino acids. V was shortened by 5 bases and J by 2 bases, with 11 bases between the two germline ends.

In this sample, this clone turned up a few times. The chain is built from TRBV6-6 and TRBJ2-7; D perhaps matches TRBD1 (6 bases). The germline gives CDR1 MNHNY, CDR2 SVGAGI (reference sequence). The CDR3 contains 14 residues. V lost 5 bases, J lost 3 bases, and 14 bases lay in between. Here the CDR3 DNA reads TGTGCCAGCAGTGAGACGGGACAAATCTACGAGCAGTACTTC. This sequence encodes CASSETGQIYEQYF.

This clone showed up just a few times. The CDR3: CSARLAGVGDEQFF. CDR3 DNA sequence: TGCAGCGCTAGACTAGCGGGAGTTGGGGATGAGCAGTTCTTC. The chain uses TRBV29-1 and TRBJ2-1; TRBD2 aligns across 12 bases. Germline CDR1 and CDR2: SQVTM and ANQGSEA. The CDR3 contains 14 residues. The J segment lost 8 bases and the V segment lost 7 bases, leaving 9 bases of the junction unmatched.

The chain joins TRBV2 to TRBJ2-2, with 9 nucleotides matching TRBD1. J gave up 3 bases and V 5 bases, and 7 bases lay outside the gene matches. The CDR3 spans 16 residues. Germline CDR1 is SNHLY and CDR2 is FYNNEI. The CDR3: CASSPRTGADTGELFF. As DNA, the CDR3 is TGTGCCAGCAGTCCCCGGACAGGGGCCGACACCGGGGAGCTGTTTTTT.

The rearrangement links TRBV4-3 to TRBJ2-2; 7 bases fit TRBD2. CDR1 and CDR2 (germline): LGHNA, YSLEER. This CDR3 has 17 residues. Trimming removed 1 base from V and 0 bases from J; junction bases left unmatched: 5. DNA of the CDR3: TGCGCCAGCAGCCAAGGGCGGGGGAACGCGAACACCGGGGAGCTGTTTTTT. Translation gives CASSQGRGNANTGELFF.

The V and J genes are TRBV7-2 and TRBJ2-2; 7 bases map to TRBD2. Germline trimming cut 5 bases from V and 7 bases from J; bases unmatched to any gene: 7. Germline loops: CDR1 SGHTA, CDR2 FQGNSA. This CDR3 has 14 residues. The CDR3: CASSKGGPRGELFF. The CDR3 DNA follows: TGTGCCAGCAGCAAGGGAGGGCCCCGCGGGGAGCTGTTTTTT.

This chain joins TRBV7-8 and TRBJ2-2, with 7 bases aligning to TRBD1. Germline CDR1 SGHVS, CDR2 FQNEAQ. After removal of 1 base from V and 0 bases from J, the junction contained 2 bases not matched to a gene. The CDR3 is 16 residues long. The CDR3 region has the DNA TGTGCCAGCAGCTTAGTGGGACAGTCGAACACCGGGGAGCTGTTTTTT. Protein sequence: CASSLVGQSNTGELFF.